The 31 T cell receptor beta chains below all came from one sample that was sequenced in a study of T cell changes during pregnancy in multiple sclerosis (dated by TCRdb to between 2017 and 2020). The library was made by the immunoSEQ multiplex PCR assay. As stored in TCRdb, this immuneACCESS dataset retains in-frame rearrangements with V and J assigned. A fraction of the clones does not appear; measured against another copy, unresolved V genes explain less than half of the discrepancy, and the remainder lacks a known reason. This sample holds about 51,000 clones; 94% were observed only once. Less than 0.65% of the sample goes to the ten largest clones. Source: CD4+ T cells from peripheral blood mononuclear cells, taken in the second trimester of pregnancy. These receptors were obtained from a female donor with multiple sclerosis, enrolled in a pregnancy study.

The rearrangement uses TRBV4-3 and TRBJ1-2; tentative D call: TRBD1 (5 bases). Germline CDR1 reads LGHNA; CDR2 reads YSLEER. The germline V and J ends were trimmed by 0 bases and 8 bases, with 10 bases remaining between them. CDR3 length: 13 amino acids. The CDR3 nucleotides are TGCGCCAGCAGCCAAGATGCCTACAGGGGCTACACCTTC. Translation gives CASSQDAYRGYTF.

This chain uses TRBV6-1 with TRBJ2-7, with D perhaps matching TRBD1 (5 bases). The CDR3 consists of 16 residues. Germline V lookup: CDR1 MNHNS, CDR2 SASEGT. With 4 bases removed from V and 7 bases from J, the gap between germline ends came to 23 bases. The CDR3 DNA reads as TGTGCCAGCAGTGGTCTAACTCCGGGCGCTCCAGGGGAGCAGTACTTC. Translated: CASSGLTPGAPGEQYF.

In this sample, this clone turned up a few times. This rearrangement joins TRBV29-1 to TRBJ2-4, with D tentatively TRBD2 (5 bases). Per the germline V gene, CDR1 is SQVTM and CDR2 is ANQGSEA. The CDR3 consists of 11 residues. Trimming stripped 7 bases from V and 9 bases from J, with 13 bases between. The CDR3 protein is CSAGLAGIQYF. The CDR3, as DNA: TGCAGCGCCGGCCTGGCGGGCATTCAGTACTTC.

This chain joins TRBV7-3 and TRBJ2-1; 9 bases agree with TRBD2. This CDR3 region has 17 residues. V trimming: 5 bases; J trimming: 4 bases; junction bases outside the gene matches: 12. Per germline, CDR1 SGHTA and CDR2 FQGTGA. CDR3: CASSPRGRAGGYNEQFF. The CDR3 nucleotides read TGTGCCAGCAGCCCTAGGGGGCGAGCGGGGGGATACAATGAGCAGTTCTTC.

The chain is built from TRBV5-4 and TRBJ2-1, with TRBD2 identical over 7 bases. Unmatched junction bases numbered 6, after V lost 0 bases and J lost 9 bases. Germline V gene data show CDR1 as SGHNT and CDR2 as YYREEE (reference sequence). The CDR3 sequence is 14 residues long. CDR3 nucleotide sequence: TGTGCCAGCAGCTTGGGGGCCTCGGGGGGTGAGCAGTTCTTC. It is translated as CASSLGASGGEQFF. Together with reference TRBV5-4 and TRBJ2-1, the CDR3 gives the full variable domain: ETGVTQSPTHLIKTRGQQVTLRCSSQSGHNTVSWYQQALGQGPQFIFQYYREEENGRGNFPPRFSGLQFPNYSSELNVNALELDDSALYLCASSLGASGGEQFFGPGTRLTVL.

CDR3 bases: TGTGCCTGGGAAGGAGCAGGGGGATATAATTCACCCCTCCACTTT. This sequence encodes CAWEGAGGYNSPLHF. This chain connects TRBV30 to TRBJ1-6; TRBD1 matches at 7 bases. The germline V gene encodes CDR1 GTSNPN and CDR2 SVGIG (reference sequence). CDR3 length: 15 residues. After removal of 5 bases from V and 4 bases from J, the junction contained 8 bases not matched to a gene.

The gene calls are TRBV9 and TRBJ2-7; a weak D match, TRBD1 (6 bases). The CDR3 consists of 12 residues. The germline CDR1 and CDR2 sequences are SGDLS and YYNGEE. Trimming removed 7 bases at V and 4 bases at J, with 12 bases between. CDR3 in DNA: TGTGCCAGCGGCCAGGGGCGATACGAGCAGTACTTC. Amino acids: CASGQGRYEQYF.

In its sample, this clone was seen once. V gene TRBV2 combines with J gene TRBJ1-5; 7 bases agree with TRBD1. CDR1 and CDR2 from the germline V gene are SNHLY and FYNNEI. The CDR3 loop spans 15 amino acids. V lost 5 bases and J lost 2; bases outside the gene matches: 6. In nucleotides, the CDR3 is TGTGCCAGCAGTCTACAGGGGTTGGGCAATCAGCCCCAGCATTTT. Translated: CASSLQGLGNQPQHF.

V and J are TRBV7-9 and TRBJ1-3, with TRBD1 matching over 10 bases. The CDR3 is made up of 17 amino acids. The germline V gene has CDR1 SEHNR and CDR2 FQNEAQ (reference sequence). J gave up 0 bases and V 4 bases, and 6 bases lay outside the gene matches. CDR3 sequence (DNA): TGTGCCAGCAGCTCTGGGACAGGGGAGTTCTCTGGAAACACCATATATTTT. It is translated as CASSSGTGEFSGNTIYF. Variable domain in full (rest from reference TRBV7-9 and TRBJ1-3): DTGVSQNPRHKITKRGQNVTFRCDPISEHNRLYWYRQTLGQGPEFLTYFQNEAQLEKSRLLSDRFSAERPKGSFSTLEIQRTEQGDSAMYLCASSSGTGEFSGNTIYFGEGSWLTVV.

This clone was seen just once. V is TRBV2 and J is TRBJ2-3; tentatively, D is TRBD2 (6 bases). CDR1 and CDR2 from the germline V gene are SNHLY and FYNNEI. The CDR3 spans 17 residues. V was shortened by 4 bases and J by 0 bases, with 17 bases between the two germline ends. The DNA of the CDR3 is TGTGCCAGCAGTGGGGGGACTTTGCCAACAAGCACAGATACGCAGTATTTT. Its protein product is CASSGGTLPTSTDTQYF.

This chain connects TRBV5-1 to TRBJ1-1; 8 bases are shared with TRBD1. CDR1 is SGHRS and CDR2 is YFSETQ in the germline V gene. J lost 0 bases, V lost 4 bases, and 11 bases had no gene match. The CDR3 totals 17 residues. This CDR3 reads CASSRSGTGLMNTEAFF. In DNA form, the CDR3 reads TGCGCCAGCAGCCGATCCGGGACAGGACTCATGAACACTGAAGCTTTCTTT.

The table lists this clone with a few counts. The rearrangement joins TRBV5-6 to TRBJ2-1; D may be TRBD2 (6 bases). The CDR3 loop spans 15 amino acids. The V gene lost 4 bases and the J gene lost 3 bases, with 14 bases spanning the gap. The germline V gene encodes CDR1 SGHDT and CDR2 YYEEEE. CDR3 coding DNA: TGTGCCAGCAGCGCCGGGTGGAGGGTCTACAATGAGCAGTTCTTC. Encoded protein: CASSAGWRVYNEQFF.

The CDR3 sequence is CASSIDRGNSPLHF. The CDR3 coding sequence is TGTGCCAGTAGTATAGACAGGGGGAATTCACCCCTCCACTTT. The V gene is TRBV19, the J gene TRBJ1-6, with 7 positions matching TRBD1. CDR1 is LNHDA and CDR2 is SQIVND in the germline V gene (reference sequence). CDR3 size: 14 residues. J lost 7 bases, V lost 0 bases, and 0 bases had no gene match. Using reference TRBV19 and TRBJ1-6 for the parts outside the CDR3, the full variable domain is DGGITQSPKYLFRKEGQNVTLSCEQNLNHDAMYWYRQDPGQGLRLIYYSQIVNDFQKGDIAEGYSVSREKKESFPLTVTSAQKNPTAFYLCASSIDRGNSPLHFGNGTRLTVT.

The V and J genes are TRBV9 and TRBJ2-3; D call uncertain. Trimming cost V 3 bases and J 8 bases, with 22 bases left between them. Germline V lookup: CDR1 SGDLS, CDR2 YYNGEE. The CDR3 runs 16 residues. The CDR3 nucleotides read TGTGCCAGCAGCGCCAGATCCCAGGCCCTGGCAGCTACGCAGTATTTT. It translates to CASSARSQALAATQYF.

This clone was seen more than once but under ten times. This sequence joins TRBV4-1 and TRBJ1-1; tentative D call: TRBD1 (5 bases). V was pared by 2 bases and J by 1 base, with 17 bases between. Germline values: CDR1 MGHRA, CDR2 YSYEKL. The length of the CDR3 is 17 residues. The CDR3 protein is CASSQPLRIGENTEAFF. The CDR3 DNA is TGCGCCAGCAGCCAACCCCTAAGGATAGGGGAGAACACTGAAGCTTTCTTT.

This rearrangement joins TRBV18 to TRBJ1-1; 8 bases fit TRBD1. Germline V lookup: CDR1 KGHSH, CDR2 LQKENI. V lost 4 bases and J lost 4; bases outside the gene matches: 8. The CDR3 sequence is 15 residues long. CDR3 region: CASSLDRGGGTEAFF. For the CDR3, the DNA is TGTGCCAGCTCACTCGACAGGGGCGGGGGCACTGAAGCTTTCTTT.

This chain's CDR3 is CASKRDYGSPPFF. The CDR3 DNA follows: TGTGCCAGCAAGCGGGACTACGGCTCCCCTCCGTTCTTC. This chain uses TRBV2 with TRBJ2-1, with 7 bases matching TRBD2. Germline values: CDR1 SNHLY, CDR2 FYNNEI. V shed 7 bases, J shed 15 bases, and the junction held 15 bases outside the gene matches. This CDR3 spans 13 amino acids.

The chain links TRBV28 to TRBJ2-1, with TRBD2 as a possible D gene (7 bases). V shed 4 bases and J shed 10 bases, with 23 bases lying between them. Germline CDR1 reads MDHEN; CDR2 reads SYDVKM. This CDR3 comprises 16 residues. CDR3: CASSSFQRGAAWEQFF. The CDR3 nucleotides are TGTGCCAGCAGTTCCTTCCAACGGGGGGCCGCTTGGGAGCAGTTCTTC.

The chain uses TRBV6-6 and TRBJ2-5; no firm D call. The CDR3 is 14 residues long. V lost 0 bases and J lost 1, with 6 bases in between. Germline V gene lookup returns CDR1 MNHNY and CDR2 SVGAGI (reference sequence). The CDR3: CASSYSLSQETQYF. The CDR3 nucleotides are TGTGCCAGCAGTTACTCGCTCAGCCAAGAGACCCAGTACTTC.

CDR3 amino acids: CASSLLGQGANTGELFF. The CDR3 DNA reads as TGTGCCAGCAGCCTACTTGGACAGGGGGCGAACACCGGGGAGCTGTTTTTT. The chain uses TRBV7-3 and TRBJ2-2, with 10 positions matching TRBD1. Trimming cost V 5 bases and J 0 bases; bases outside gene matches: 6. The CDR3 spans 17 residues. CDR1 is SGHTA, CDR2 FQGTGA, per germline.

The CDR3 loop reads CASSRANYGYTF. The CDR3, as DNA: TGTGCCAGCTCTCGGGCTAACTATGGCTACACCTTC. The rearrangement links TRBV6-1 to TRBJ1-2; no clear D. Germline loops: CDR1 MNHNS, CDR2 SASEGT. This CDR3 is built from 12 residues. With 8 bases removed from V and 0 bases from J, the gap between germline ends came to 7 bases.

The V gene is TRBV4-3, the J gene TRBJ1-1; 8 bases match TRBD1. The CDR3 has 15 amino acids. V lost 3 bases and J lost 5; bases outside the gene matches: 8. Germline V gene lookup returns CDR1 LGHNA and CDR2 YSLEER. The CDR3: CASSHGQGRRTEAFF. CDR3 bases: TGCGCCAGCAGCCACGGACAGGGACGTAGAACTGAAGCTTTCTTT.

The chain has TRBV14 and TRBJ2-7; TRBD1 is a possible D gene (5 bases). Germline V CDR1 and CDR2: SGHDN, FVKESK. The CDR3 runs 16 residues. The ends were cut back, 4 bases at V and 5 bases at J, with 21 bases in the middle. CDR3: CASSPPPPGKFHEQYF. The CDR3, as DNA: TGTGCCAGCAGCCCGCCCCCCCCAGGGAAGTTCCACGAGCAGTACTTC.

As concerns this clone: The junction departs from the called germline gene at one end, perhaps through a read error. The chain links TRBV9 to TRBJ1-3; TRBD1 matches 7 bases. Germline V lookup: CDR1 SGDLS, CDR2 YYNGEE. The length of the CDR3 is 12 residues. This chain's CDR3 is CASSRQGTTIYF. In DNA, the CDR3 is TGTGCCAGCAGCCGACAGGGAACCACCATATATTTT.

In nucleotides, the CDR3 is TGTGCCAGCAGCATTGCCGGGACAGGGGGCGCCGGGACCCAGTACTTC. The encoded protein is CASSIAGTGGAGTQYF. The rearrangement links TRBV7-2 to TRBJ2-5; TRBD1 agrees at 12 bases. The length of the CDR3 is 16 residues. Germline V CDR1 and CDR2: SGHTA, FQGNSA. V shed 5 bases, J shed 7 bases, and the junction held 11 bases outside the gene matches.

The chain has TRBV4-2 and TRBJ1-6; no reliable D call. Trimming took 4 bases from V and 6 from J, leaving 19 bases between them. Germline CDR1 is LGHNA and CDR2 is YNFKEQ. The CDR3 covers 17 residues. Here the CDR3 reads CASSPPGGPGTNSPLHF. The CDR3 nucleotides are TGTGCCAGCAGCCCCCCCGGAGGGCCTGGAACTAATTCACCCCTCCACTTT.

The J gene is TRBJ1-3, the V gene TRBV6-6; TRBD1 matches at 7 bases. The CDR3 runs 15 residues. V gave up 4 bases and J gave up 5 bases; unmatched junction bases: 8. The V gene's germline CDR1 is MNHNY and CDR2 SVGAGI (reference sequence). The DNA for the CDR3 is TGTGCCAGCAGTTCCTCGACAGGGCCTAGAAACACCATATATTTT. Its translation is CASSSSTGPRNTIYF.

The chain uses TRBV7-6 and TRBJ2-1; possibly TRBD2 for D (6 bases). Germline V gene data show CDR1 as SGHVS and CDR2 as FNYEAQ. The CDR3 contains 15 residues. V was pared by 5 bases and J by 6 bases, with 17 bases between. The CDR3 coding sequence is TGTGCCAGCAGCCGAGGGACTCCGATCGGCAATGAGCAGTTCTTC. This codes for CASSRGTPIGNEQFF. The whole variable domain, filled in from reference TRBV7-6 and TRBJ2-1, reads GAGVSQSPRYKVTKRGQDVALRCDPISGHVSLYWYRQALGQGPEFLTYFNYEAQQDKSGLPNDRFSAERPEGSISTLTIQRTEQRDSAMYRCASSRGTPIGNEQFFGPGTRLTVL.

The chain links TRBV4-2 to TRBJ2-7; D is unclear. CDR1 is LGHNA and CDR2 is YNFKEQ in the germline V gene. This CDR3 is 13 amino acids long. Trimming stripped 0 bases from V and 4 bases from J, with 7 bases between. In nucleotides, the CDR3 is TGTGCCAGCAGCCAAGATCTAGGTTACGAGCAGTACTTC. Encoded protein: CASSQDLGYEQYF.

The chain couples TRBV11-3 to TRBJ2-7, with 11 bases matching TRBD2. J was trimmed by 5 bases and V by 8 bases; bases with no gene match: 17. The CDR3 covers 17 residues. Germline-derived CDR1 and CDR2 are SGHNT and YENEEA. DNA of the CDR3: TGTGCCAGCTCCCAAGGAGGCCTAGCGGGGGGATTGAACGAGCAGTACTTC. Amino acids: CASSQGGLAGGLNEQYF.

By share, this clone ranks as medium-sized. The chain employs TRBV9 and TRBJ2-7, with 10 bases fitting TRBD1. This CDR3 contains 15 residues. Germline values: CDR1 SGDLS, CDR2 YYNGEE. The trim removed 3 bases at V and 5 bases at J, leaving 8 bases unmatched. The CDR3, as DNA: TGTGCCAGCAGCGGACGGGACAGGGGTACCCACGAGCAGTACTTC. Amino acids: CASSGRDRGTHEQYF.